A selection of T cell receptor beta chains follows, all from one sample in a study of response to subunit inactivated influenza vaccine. TCRdb processed the RT-PCR reads anew with MiXCR; each CDR3 protein has one entry. The sample has under 750,000 distinct CDR3 sequences, roughly 10% seen once; the top ten hold more than 8.5%. Sample: PBMCs from blood, taken on the day of vaccination. These receptors all stem from a man aged 50-60 years who received an inactivated influenza vaccine. Both conserved end residues are part of each CDR3. Each record gives: clone size, V gene, J gene, D gene, CDR3 protein, CDR3 DNA. The D gene is left open where the match is weak. The listing skips clone size in some rows; elsewhere it reads once, few, many or a size class.

few	TRBV4-1	TRBJ1-1	NA	CASSQASAPYTEAFF	TGCGCCAGCAGCCAAGCAAGCGCCCCATACACTGAAGCTTTCTTT
few	TRBV29-1	TRBJ2-7	NA	CSAFRTGGTYYEQYF	TGCAGCGCCTTCCGTACAGGTGGAACCTACTACGAGCAGTACTTC
few	TRBV6-1	TRBJ2-6	NA	CASGGSQRVWGANVLTF	TGTGCCAGCGGTGGCAGTCAAAGAGTGTGGGGGGCCAACGTCCTGACTTTC
many	TRBV18	TRBJ2-1	NA	CASSPLSGSSSYNEQFF	TGTGCCAGCTCACCACTTTCTGGGTCGAGCTCCTACAATGAGCAGTTCTTC
few	TRBV11-3	TRBJ2-1	TRBD2	CASSELAGGGHLFF	TGTGCCAGCAGCGAACTAGCGGGAGGGGGGCACTTGTTCTTC
few	TRBV12-3/TRBV12-4	TRBJ1-3	NA	CASSPSGRGNTIYF	TGTGCCAGCAGTCCTTCAGGGCGCGGAAACACCATATATTTT
few	TRBV20-1	TRBJ2-3	NA	CSARPSGTYPTDTQYF	TGCAGTGCTAGGCCCTCCGGGACTTATCCCACAGATACGCAGTATTTT
NA	TRBV7-8	TRBJ2-2	NA	CASSSRGGSNTGELFF	TGTGCCAGCAGCTCTCGTGGAGGATCGAACACCGGGGAGCTGTTTTTT
NA	TRBV12-3/TRBV12-4	TRBJ2-2	NA	CASIPWVGGNTGELFF	TGTGCCAGCATCCCCTGGGTTGGAGGGAACACCGGGGAGCTGTTTTTT
few	TRBV29-1	TRBJ2-7	TRBD1	CSGQGVHEQYF	TGCAGCGGCCAGGGGGTCCACGAGCAGTACTTC
many	TRBV12-3/TRBV12-4	TRBJ2-1	NA	CASSLTALSSYNEQFF	TGTGCCAGCAGTTTAACGGCCCTCAGCTCCTACAATGAGCAGTTCTTC
NA	TRBV19	TRBJ2-7	NA	CASSVFLGNYEQYF	TGTGCCAGTAGCGTATTTCTAGGGAACTACGAGCAGTACTTC
NA	TRBV7-2	TRBJ1-6	NA	CASSLALGRFYNSPLHF	TGTGCCAGCAGCTTAGCCCTCGGACGGTTCTATAATTCACCCCTCCACTTT
few	TRBV12-3/TRBV12-4	TRBJ2-3	TRBD1	CASSLTLGQGGTDTQYF	TGTGCCAGCAGTCTAACCCTGGGACAGGGCGGCACAGATACGCAGTATTTT
NA	TRBV29-1	TRBJ1-2	NA	CSITGSNYGYTF	TGCAGCATCACGGGATCTAACTATGGCTACACCTTC
many	TRBV12-3/TRBV12-4	TRBJ2-1	NA	CASSIPGIARDEQFF	TGTGCCAGCAGTATTCCGGGGATAGCGAGGGATGAGCAGTTCTTC
NA	TRBV6-1	TRBJ2-7	TRBD1	CASRPPVGQGNYEQYF	TGTGCCAGCAGGCCTCCTGTGGGACAGGGGAATTACGAGCAGTACTTC
few	TRBV6-2/TRBV6-3	TRBJ2-1	TRBD2	CASSQRGLAGASSYNEQFF	TGTGCCAGCAGTCAGAGGGGACTAGCGGGAGCCAGCTCCTACAATGAGCAGTTCTTC
many	TRBV7-2	TRBJ1-4	NA	CASSLALSGFGGKNEKLFF	TGTGCCAGCAGCTTAGCCTTGTCCGGCTTTGGTGGTAAAAATGAAAAACTGTTTTTT
few	TRBV5-1	TRBJ2-2	TRBD1	CASSLNRGPTGELFF	TGCGCCAGCAGCTTGAACAGGGGACCCACCGGGGAGCTGTTTTTT
many	TRBV15	TRBJ1-5	NA	CATSRENQPQHF	TGTGCCACCAGCAGAGAGAATCAGCCCCAGCATTTT
few	TRBV7-9	TRBJ2-3	TRBD2	CASRSSGGNTDTQYF	TGTGCCAGCAGGTCTTCGGGGGGGAACACAGATACGCAGTATTTT
NA	TRBV9	TRBJ2-2	TRBD1	CASSRGDRGYTGELFF	TGTGCCAGCAGCCGAGGGGACAGGGGGTACACCGGGGAGCTGTTTTTT
NA	TRBV11-3	TRBJ2-6	NA	CASSLYTSVSGANVLTF	TGTGCCAGCAGCCTTTATACCAGTGTCTCTGGGGCCAACGTCCTGACTTTC
few	TRBV20-1	TRBJ1-6	TRBD1	CSAPRGQGGFNSPLHF	TGCAGTGCTCCTCGGGGACAGGGGGGCTTTAATTCACCCCTCCACTTT
NA	TRBV5-6	TRBJ2-5	TRBD1	CASSPGQQFHQETQYF	TGTGCCAGCAGCCCGGGACAGCAGTTCCACCAAGAGACCCAGTACTTC
many	TRBV20-1	TRBJ2-4	TRBD2	CSADWIAGLAKNIQYF	TGCAGTGCTGATTGGATAGCGGGGCTAGCCAAAAACATTCAGTACTTC
few	TRBV5-5	TRBJ1-1	NA	CASSLAFPNTEAFF	TGTGCCAGCAGCTTGGCCTTTCCCAACACTGAAGCTTTCTTT
NA	TRBV5-5	TRBJ2-2	NA	CASSADPNTGELFF	TGTGCCAGCAGCGCGGATCCGAACACCGGGGAGCTGTTTTTT
NA	TRBV7-9	TRBJ2-5	NA	CASSLGSNLETQYF	TGTGCCAGCAGCTTAGGTTCCAATTTGGAGACCCAGTACTTC
NA	TRBV12-3/TRBV12-4	TRBJ2-1	NA	CASSLGTGIQNEQFF	TGTGCCAGCAGTCTGGGGACTGGAATTCAGAATGAGCAGTTCTTC
NA	TRBV20-1	TRBJ2-1	TRBD2	CSAPPGRANEQFF	TGCAGTGCTCCACCCGGGAGGGCGAATGAGCAGTTCTTC
NA	TRBV24-1	TRBJ2-1	NA	CATSDLLSTEQFF	TGTGCCACCAGTGATTTGCTTTCAACTGAGCAGTTCTTC
many	TRBV27	TRBJ2-2	NA	CASSFLANTGELFF	TGTGCCAGCAGTTTTTTGGCGAACACCGGGGAGCTGTTTTTT
NA	TRBV29-1	TRBJ2-3	NA	CSVAGTTRSDTQYF	TGCAGCGTTGCGGGGACAACCCGGAGTGATACGCAGTATTTT
many	TRBV11-1	TRBJ2-7	NA	CASSLQGSSYEQYF	TGTGCCAGCAGCCTCCAGGGTTCTTCCTACGAGCAGTACTTC
few	TRBV29-1	TRBJ1-2	NA	CSTGQGIAGYTF	TGCAGCACAGGTCAGGGGATCGCTGGCTACACCTTC
few	TRBV5-5	TRBJ2-3	TRBD1	CASIPGQGRTDTQYF	TGTGCCAGCATCCCGGGACAGGGCCGCACAGATACGCAGTATTTT
NA	TRBV19	TRBJ1-5	NA	CASSHRKGLYSNQPQHF	TGTGCCAGTAGTCACCGGAAGGGCCTTTATAGCAATCAGCCCCAGCATTTT
many	TRBV12-3/TRBV12-4	TRBJ2-3	NA	CASSLGGDTDTQYF	TGTGCCAGCAGTTTAGGAGGGGACACAGATACGCAGTATTTT
NA	TRBV20-1	TRBJ2-3	TRBD2	CSASTSGHPSTDTQYF	TGCAGTGCTAGTACTAGCGGGCACCCTAGCACAGATACGCAGTATTTT
many	TRBV5-1	TRBJ2-3	TRBD2	CASSLVPSGNRDTQYF	TGCGCCAGCAGCTTGGTTCCTAGCGGGAACAGAGATACGCAGTATTTT
many	TRBV28	TRBJ2-7	TRBD2	CASSSLGLLRLEQYF	TGTGCCAGCAGTTCCCTGGGACTACTCAGGCTCGAGCAGTACTTC
many	TRBV5-1	TRBJ1-5	TRBD1	CASSVGGGQGSQPQHF	TGCGCCAGCAGCGTTGGAGGGGGACAGGGATCGCAGCCCCAGCATTTT
NA	TRBV7-4	TRBJ2-3	TRBD1	CASSPTSRDRVTDTQYF	TGTGCCAGCAGCCCAACATCGCGGGACAGGGTCACAGATACGCAGTATTTT